This T cell receptor beta chain was sequenced for a study of OX40 agonist ivuxolimab in advanced cancers. Study information: Enrollees could have had prior anti-PD-1, anti-PD-L1 or anti-CTLA-4 therapy, which more than 30% had received. Partial responses were achieved by three patients: one hepatocellular carcinoma, two cutaneous melanoma.

Germline CDR1 WSHSY, CDR2 SAAADI. Between the trimmed V and J ends, which lost 6 bases and 1 base, there was a span of 6 bases. The CDR3 has 13 amino acids. About this clone: Its specificity is unknown.

This table comes from immunoSEQ multiplex PCR, and its TCRdb copy is limited to in-frame clones, with some not included. The sample lists about 61,000 clones; approximately 86% were seen once. Overall study findings and caveats: Among T cells, CD8+ cells averaged more expanded clones than CD4+ cells. At doses 0.1 to 3.0 mg/kg, CD4+ and CD8+ clones expanded.

The specimen was CD4+ or CD8+ T cells sorted from blood, collected in a trial of the OX40 agonist ivuxolimab. The source of this sequence is an adult with an advanced solid tumor such as melanoma, head and neck, liver or kidney cancer. V and J are TRBV10-2 and TRBJ1-4; D call uncertain. The DNA for the CDR3 is TGCGCCAGCAGGGACCGAACTAATGAAAAACTGTTTTTT. Its translation is CASRDRTNEKLFF.